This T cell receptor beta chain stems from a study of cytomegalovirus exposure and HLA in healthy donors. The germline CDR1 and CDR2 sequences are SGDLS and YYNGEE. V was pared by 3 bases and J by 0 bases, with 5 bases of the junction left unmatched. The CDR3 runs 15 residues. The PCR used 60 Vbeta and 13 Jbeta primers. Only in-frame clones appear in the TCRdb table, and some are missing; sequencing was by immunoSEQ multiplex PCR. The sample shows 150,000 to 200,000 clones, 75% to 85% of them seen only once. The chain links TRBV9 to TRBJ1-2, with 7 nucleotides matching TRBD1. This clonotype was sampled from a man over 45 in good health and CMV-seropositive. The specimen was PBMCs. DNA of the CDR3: TGTGCCAGCAGCGGACAGGGAAGGACTAACTATGGCTACACCTTC. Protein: CASSGQGRTNYGYTF. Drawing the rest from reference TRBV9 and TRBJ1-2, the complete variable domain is DSGVTQTPKHLITATGQRVTLRCSPRSGDLSVYWYQQSLDQGLQFLIQYYNGEERAKGNILERFSAQQFPDLHSELNLSSLELGDSALYFCASSGQGRTNYGYTFGSGTRLTVV.